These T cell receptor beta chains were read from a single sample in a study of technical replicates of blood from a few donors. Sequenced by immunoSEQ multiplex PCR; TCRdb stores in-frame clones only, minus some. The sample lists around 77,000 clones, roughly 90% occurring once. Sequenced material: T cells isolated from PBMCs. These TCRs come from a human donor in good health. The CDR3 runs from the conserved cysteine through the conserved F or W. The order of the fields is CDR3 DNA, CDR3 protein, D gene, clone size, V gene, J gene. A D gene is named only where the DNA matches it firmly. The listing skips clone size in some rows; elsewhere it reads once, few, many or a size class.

CDR3 DNA: TGTGCCAGCAGTTTCCCCGGGGCAGGGGGAGCTGAAGCTTTCTTT
CDR3 protein: CASSFPGAGGAEAFF
D gene: TRBD1
clone size: NA
V gene: TRBV28
J gene: TRBJ1-1

CDR3 DNA: TGTGCCAGCCGGGAGGGACAGCTATATGGCTACACCTTC
CDR3 protein: CASREGQLYGYTF
D gene: TRBD1
clone size: NA
V gene: TRBV7-2
J gene: TRBJ1-2

CDR3 DNA: TGTGCCAGCAGCTTTACTGGGGGAGGGAATCAGCCCCAGCATTTT
CDR3 protein: CASSFTGGGNQPQHF
D gene: NA
clone size: NA
V gene: TRBV7-2
J gene: TRBJ1-5

CDR3 DNA: TGTGCCATCAAGACTAGCGGGAGAATGGATGAGCAGTTCTTC
CDR3 protein: CAIKTSGRMDEQFF
D gene: TRBD2
clone size: NA
V gene: TRBV11-3
J gene: TRBJ2-1

CDR3 DNA: TGTGCCAGTAGTATATCCGCCCAGGGGGCTATCGGAGAAAAACTGTTTTTT
CDR3 protein: CASSISAQGAIGEKLFF
D gene: TRBD1
clone size: NA
V gene: TRBV19
J gene: TRBJ1-4

CDR3 DNA: TGTGCCAGCAGTTCCTTTGGGACAGGGAAATTGAATCAGCCCCAGCATTTT
CDR3 protein: CASSSFGTGKLNQPQHF
D gene: TRBD1
clone size: NA
V gene: TRBV27
J gene: TRBJ1-5

CDR3 DNA: TGTGCCAGCAGCTTTCTAGCAGATCCCTACAATGAGCAGTTCTTC
CDR3 protein: CASSFLADPYNEQFF
D gene: NA
clone size: NA
V gene: TRBV6-6
J gene: TRBJ2-1

CDR3 DNA: TGTGCCAGCAGCTTAGAGTGGGCAGGGGCGAATCAGCCCCAGCATTTT
CDR3 protein: CASSLEWAGANQPQHF
D gene: NA
clone size: NA
V gene: TRBV11-3
J gene: TRBJ1-5

CDR3 DNA: TGTGCCAGCAGAGACATCCTTAGCAATCAGCCCCAGCATTTT
CDR3 protein: CASRDILSNQPQHF
D gene: NA
clone size: NA
V gene: TRBV27
J gene: TRBJ1-5

CDR3 DNA: TGTGCCAGCAGAAAACAGGGGGCGCTTTCGGGGGAGCAGTACTTC
CDR3 protein: CASRKQGALSGEQYF
D gene: TRBD1
clone size: NA
V gene: TRBV6-1
J gene: TRBJ2-7

CDR3 DNA: TGTGCCAGCAGCGTGACGCTAGCGGGAAAGTCCGAGCAGTACTTC
CDR3 protein: CASSVTLAGKSEQYF
D gene: TRBD2
clone size: NA
V gene: TRBV9
J gene: TRBJ2-7

CDR3 DNA: TGCAGCGTTACAGGGCTCCAGAACACTGAAGCTTTCTTT
CDR3 protein: CSVTGLQNTEAFF
D gene: NA
clone size: NA
V gene: TRBV29-1
J gene: TRBJ1-1

CDR3 DNA: TGTGCCAGCGGCTTCCCAGACTGGATGGGGGGTTTCGAAAAACTGTTTTTT
CDR3 protein: CASGFPDWMGGFEKLFF
D gene: NA
clone size: NA
V gene: TRBV27
J gene: TRBJ1-4

CDR3 DNA: TGTGCCAGCAGCTTTTCTGCGAGATTGAGCACTGAAGCTTTCTTT
CDR3 protein: CASSFSARLSTEAFF
D gene: NA
clone size: once
V gene: TRBV7-9
J gene: TRBJ1-1

CDR3 DNA: TGTGCCAGCAGTTACCCCGGGACACTCAATCAGCCCCAGCATTTT
CDR3 protein: CASSYPGTLNQPQHF
D gene: NA
clone size: NA
V gene: TRBV6-6
J gene: TRBJ1-5

CDR3 DNA: TGTGCCAGTAGTCCTCGGACTAGCGGGGAAGAGACCCAGTACTTC
CDR3 protein: CASSPRTSGEETQYF
D gene: TRBD2
clone size: NA
V gene: TRBV19
J gene: TRBJ2-5

CDR3 DNA: TGTGCCAGCAGTGAGAGGAGACAGACTGAAGCTTTCTTT
CDR3 protein: CASSERRQTEAFF
D gene: NA
clone size: few
V gene: TRBV2
J gene: TRBJ1-1

CDR3 DNA: TGTGCCAGCAGCTTCAGCGGCTATAGCAATCAGCCCCAGCATTTT
CDR3 protein: CASSFSGYSNQPQHF
D gene: NA
clone size: NA
V gene: TRBV7-8
J gene: TRBJ1-5

CDR3 DNA: TGTGCCAGCAGCTTAGGTCCAGTACCCTATGGCTACACCTTC
CDR3 protein: CASSLGPVPYGYTF
D gene: NA
clone size: NA
V gene: TRBV7-9
J gene: TRBJ1-2

CDR3 DNA: TGTGCCAGCAGTTACTCGCCCAGGAACCAGTATGGCTACACCTTC
CDR3 protein: CASSYSPRNQYGYTF
D gene: NA
clone size: NA
V gene: TRBV6-5
J gene: TRBJ1-2

CDR3 DNA: TGTGCCAGCAGCTTAGTGCCAACTAGCGGGAGGGCCGACTTC
CDR3 protein: CASSLVPTSGRADF
D gene: TRBD2
clone size: NA
V gene: TRBV11-2
J gene: TRBJ2-7

CDR3 DNA: TGCGCCAGCAGCCACAGGGATAATGAGCAGTTCTTC
CDR3 protein: CASSHRDNEQFF
D gene: NA
clone size: NA
V gene: TRBV4-3
J gene: TRBJ2-1

CDR3 DNA: TGTGCCAGCAGTCCCGGGACTCGTAATGAAAAACTGTTTTTT
CDR3 protein: CASSPGTRNEKLFF
D gene: NA
clone size: NA
V gene: TRBV6-6
J gene: TRBJ1-4

CDR3 DNA: TGTGCCAGCAGTTACCGGACTGATTTGGATGAGCAGTTCTTC
CDR3 protein: CASSYRTDLDEQFF
D gene: NA
clone size: NA
V gene: TRBV28
J gene: TRBJ2-1

CDR3 DNA: TGTGCCATCGGGGACACCAACTATGGCTACACCTTC
CDR3 protein: CAIGDTNYGYTF
D gene: NA
clone size: NA
V gene: TRBV10-3
J gene: TRBJ1-2

CDR3 DNA: TGTGCCAGCAGCAAAGATGCCAGCGGACCTCCCTACGAGCAGTACTTC
CDR3 protein: CASSKDASGPPYEQYF
D gene: NA
clone size: NA
V gene: TRBV21-1
J gene: TRBJ2-7

CDR3 DNA: TGTGCCAGCAGTGGTGAGTCCTACGAGCAGTACTTC
CDR3 protein: CASSGESYEQYF
D gene: NA
clone size: NA
V gene: TRBV25-1
J gene: TRBJ2-7

CDR3 DNA: TGTGCCAGCAGTGATGAGAGGGGGCCCACTGAAGCTTTCTTT
CDR3 protein: CASSDERGPTEAFF
D gene: TRBD1
clone size: NA
V gene: TRBV6-1
J gene: TRBJ1-1

CDR3 DNA: TGTGCCAGCAGCTTAGGATTGGCCAGGGAATTCTACGAGCAGTACTTC
CDR3 protein: CASSLGLAREFYEQYF
D gene: NA
clone size: NA
V gene: TRBV7-2
J gene: TRBJ2-7

CDR3 DNA: TGTGCCACCAGCAGTCTGGAGGGGAGGGAGCCCCAGCATTTT
CDR3 protein: CATSSLEGREPQHF
D gene: NA
clone size: NA
V gene: TRBV15
J gene: TRBJ1-5

CDR3 DNA: TGTGCCAGCAGTGAAAGACAGGGGAGCAATCAGCCCCAGCATTTT
CDR3 protein: CASSERQGSNQPQHF
D gene: TRBD1
clone size: NA
V gene: TRBV2
J gene: TRBJ1-5

CDR3 DNA: TGTGCCAGCAACGAGGCTACCGAGCAGTACTTC
CDR3 protein: CASNEATEQYF
D gene: NA
clone size: NA
V gene: TRBV2
J gene: TRBJ2-7

CDR3 DNA: TGCAGTGCTACTGTCCAAGAGACCCAGTACTTC
CDR3 protein: CSATVQETQYF
D gene: NA
clone size: NA
V gene: TRBV20-1
J gene: TRBJ2-5

CDR3 DNA: TGTGCCAGCAGCTTGGGGCGGGACTCTGGAAACACCATATATTTT
CDR3 protein: CASSLGRDSGNTIYF
D gene: NA
clone size: NA
V gene: TRBV7-9
J gene: TRBJ1-3

CDR3 DNA: TGCAGCGCCAGCCAAAGACTAGCGAGCCCAGGGGAGCAGTTCTTC
CDR3 protein: CSASQRLASPGEQFF
D gene: TRBD2
clone size: NA
V gene: TRBV29-1
J gene: TRBJ2-1

CDR3 DNA: TGTGCCATCAGTGGAGGGACTTCAGGGCAGTACTTC
CDR3 protein: CAISGGTSGQYF
D gene: NA
clone size: NA
V gene: TRBV10-3
J gene: TRBJ2-7

CDR3 DNA: TGTGCCAGTAGTAGACTAGCGGGAGGATTGTACGAGCAGTACTTC
CDR3 protein: CASSRLAGGLYEQYF
D gene: TRBD2
clone size: NA
V gene: TRBV19
J gene: TRBJ2-7

CDR3 DNA: TGTGCCAGCAGCCCCAGGGACTTTAGGGATGAGCAGTTCTTC
CDR3 protein: CASSPRDFRDEQFF
D gene: NA
clone size: NA
V gene: TRBV13
J gene: TRBJ2-1

CDR3 DNA: TGTGCCAGCAGCTTCGGGAAGGGTGGAAACACCATATATTTT
CDR3 protein: CASSFGKGGNTIYF
D gene: NA
clone size: NA
V gene: TRBV5-8
J gene: TRBJ1-3

CDR3 DNA: TGCGCCAGGGGGACAGCTAGCACAGATACGCAGTATTTT
CDR3 protein: CARGTASTDTQYF
D gene: TRBD1
clone size: NA
V gene: TRBV10-1
J gene: TRBJ2-3

CDR3 DNA: TGTGCCATCAGTGATTTGTACAGGTACGGCACAGATACGCAGTATTTT
CDR3 protein: CAISDLYRYGTDTQYF
D gene: NA
clone size: NA
V gene: TRBV10-3
J gene: TRBJ2-3

CDR3 DNA: TGCGCCAGCAGCCAAGCCCTCGAGGACAGCTACAATGAGCAGTTCTTC
CDR3 protein: CASSQALEDSYNEQFF
D gene: NA
clone size: NA
V gene: TRBV4-3
J gene: TRBJ2-1

CDR3 DNA: TGTGCCAGCTCCCAAGGGAGCGGGGCCGGGGAGCTGTTTTTT
CDR3 protein: CASSQGSGAGELFF
D gene: TRBD2
clone size: NA
V gene: TRBV2
J gene: TRBJ2-2